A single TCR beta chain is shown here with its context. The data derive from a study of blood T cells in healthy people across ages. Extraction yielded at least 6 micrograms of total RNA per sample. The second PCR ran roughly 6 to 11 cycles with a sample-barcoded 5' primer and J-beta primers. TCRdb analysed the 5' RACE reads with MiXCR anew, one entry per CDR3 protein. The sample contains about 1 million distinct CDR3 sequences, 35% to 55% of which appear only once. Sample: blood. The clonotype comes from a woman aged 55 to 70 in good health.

CDR3 residues: CASSQDITANQPQHF. The DNA for the CDR3 is TGCGCCAGCAGCCAAGATATCACAGCTAATCAGCCCCAGCATTTT. The chain links TRBV4-1 to TRBJ1-5, with unresolved D. With 0 bases removed from V and 4 bases from J, the gap between germline ends came to 10 bases. The CDR3 runs 15 residues. Germline loops: CDR1 MGHRA, CDR2 YSYEKL.